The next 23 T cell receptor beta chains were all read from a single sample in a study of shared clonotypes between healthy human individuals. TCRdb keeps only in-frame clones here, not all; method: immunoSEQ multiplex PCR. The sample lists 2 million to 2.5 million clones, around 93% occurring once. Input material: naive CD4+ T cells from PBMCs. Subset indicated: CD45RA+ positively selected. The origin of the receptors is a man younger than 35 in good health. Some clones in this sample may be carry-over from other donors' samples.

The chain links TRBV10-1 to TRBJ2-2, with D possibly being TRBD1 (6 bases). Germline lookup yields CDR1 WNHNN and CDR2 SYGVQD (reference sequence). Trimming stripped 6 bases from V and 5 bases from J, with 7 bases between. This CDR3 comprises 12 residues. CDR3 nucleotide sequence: TGCGCCAGCAGAGGGGGAACCGGGGAGCTGTTTTTT. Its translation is CASRGGTGELFF.

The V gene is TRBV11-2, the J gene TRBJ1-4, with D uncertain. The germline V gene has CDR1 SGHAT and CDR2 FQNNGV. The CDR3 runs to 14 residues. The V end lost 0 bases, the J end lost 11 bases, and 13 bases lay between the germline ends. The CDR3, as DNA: TGTGCCAGCAGCTTAGATCCGGGTGTCGGGAAACTGTTTTTT. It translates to CASSLDPGVGKLFF.

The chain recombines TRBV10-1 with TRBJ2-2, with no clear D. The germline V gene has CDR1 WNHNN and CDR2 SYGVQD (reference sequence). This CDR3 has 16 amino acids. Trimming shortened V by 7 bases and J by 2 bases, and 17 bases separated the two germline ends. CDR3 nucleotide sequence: TGCGCCAGCACCCTGCCCCTAAACGGAAACACCGGGGAGCTGTTTTTT. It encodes CASTLPLNGNTGELFF.

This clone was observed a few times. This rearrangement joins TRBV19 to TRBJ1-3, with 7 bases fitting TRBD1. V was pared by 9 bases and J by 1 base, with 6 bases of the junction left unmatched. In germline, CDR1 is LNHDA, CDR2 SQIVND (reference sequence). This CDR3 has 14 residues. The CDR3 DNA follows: TGTGCCAGCGGGACAGCTATATCTGGAAACACCATATATTTT. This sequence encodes CASGTAISGNTIYF.

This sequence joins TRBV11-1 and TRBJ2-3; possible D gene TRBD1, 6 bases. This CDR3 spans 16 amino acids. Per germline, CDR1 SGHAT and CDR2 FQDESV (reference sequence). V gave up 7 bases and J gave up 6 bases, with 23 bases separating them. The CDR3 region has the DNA TGTGCCAGCAACCGAGGCGGCAGGGGATTAGGGGATACGCAGTATTTT. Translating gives CASNRGGRGLGDTQYF. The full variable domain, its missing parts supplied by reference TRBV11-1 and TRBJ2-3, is EAEVAQSPRYKITEKSQAVAFWCDPISGHATLYWYRQILGQGPELLVQFQDESVVDDSQLPKDRFSAERLKGVDSTLKIQPAELGDSAMYLCASNRGGRGLGDTQYFGPGTRLTVL.

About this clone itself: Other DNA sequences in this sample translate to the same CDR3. The CDR3 reads CAISESIASGSTDTQYF. CDR3 bases: TGTGCCATCAGTGAGTCAATTGCTAGCGGGAGCACAGATACGCAGTATTTT. This chain uses TRBV10-3 with TRBJ2-3, with 8 bases fitting TRBD2. CDR1 is ENHRY and CDR2 is SYGVKD in the germline V gene. This CDR3 region has 17 residues. The V segment lost 0 bases and the J segment 0 bases; nucleotides outside the gene matches: 5.

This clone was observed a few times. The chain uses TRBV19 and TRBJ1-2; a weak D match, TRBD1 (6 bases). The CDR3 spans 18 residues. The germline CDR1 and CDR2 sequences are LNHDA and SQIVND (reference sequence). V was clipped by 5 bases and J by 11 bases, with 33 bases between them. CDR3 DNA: TGTGCCAGTAGTCGCCATGTCAGCCGTGACGATACCAGGGGCGGATACACCTTC. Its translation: CASSRHVSRDDTRGGYTF.

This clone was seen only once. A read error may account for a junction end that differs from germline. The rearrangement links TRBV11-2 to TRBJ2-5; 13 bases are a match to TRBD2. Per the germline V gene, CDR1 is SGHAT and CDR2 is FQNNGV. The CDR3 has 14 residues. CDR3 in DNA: TGTGCCAGCAGCGACTGGACTAGCGGGGGACCCCGGGACTTC. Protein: CASSDWTSGGPRDF.

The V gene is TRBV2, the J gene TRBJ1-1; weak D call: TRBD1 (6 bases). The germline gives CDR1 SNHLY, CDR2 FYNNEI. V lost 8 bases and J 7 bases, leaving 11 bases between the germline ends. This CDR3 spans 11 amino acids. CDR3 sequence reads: CASSPRGEAFF. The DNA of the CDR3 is TGTGCCAGCTCTCCCAGGGGTGAAGCTTTCTTT.

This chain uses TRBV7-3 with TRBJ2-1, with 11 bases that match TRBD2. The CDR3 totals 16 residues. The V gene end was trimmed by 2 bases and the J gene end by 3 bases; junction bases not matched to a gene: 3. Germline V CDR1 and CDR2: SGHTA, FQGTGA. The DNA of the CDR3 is TGTGCCAGCAGCTTATTGGGACTAGCGGACTACAATGAGCAGTTCTTC. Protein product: CASSLLGLADYNEQFF.

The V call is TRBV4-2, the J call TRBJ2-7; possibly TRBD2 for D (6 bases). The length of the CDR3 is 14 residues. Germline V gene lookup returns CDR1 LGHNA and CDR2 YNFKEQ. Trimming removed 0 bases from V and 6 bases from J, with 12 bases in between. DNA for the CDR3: TGTGCCAGCAGCCAAGAAGGAGCCGGGGGCGAGCAGTACTTC. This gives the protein CASSQEGAGGEQYF.

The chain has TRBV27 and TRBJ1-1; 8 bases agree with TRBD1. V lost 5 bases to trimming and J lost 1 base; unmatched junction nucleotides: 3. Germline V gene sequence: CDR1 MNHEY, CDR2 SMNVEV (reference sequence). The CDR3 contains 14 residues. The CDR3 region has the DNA TGTGCCAGCAGTGGGGGGACAGGGAACACTGAAGCTTTCTTT. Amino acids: CASSGGTGNTEAFF.

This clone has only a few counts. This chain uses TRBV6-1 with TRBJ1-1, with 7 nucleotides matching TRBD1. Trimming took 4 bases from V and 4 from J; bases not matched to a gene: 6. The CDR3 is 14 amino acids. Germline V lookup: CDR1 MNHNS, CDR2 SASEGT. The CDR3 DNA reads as TGTGCCAGCAGTGCGACAGGGAGGGGCACTGAAGCTTTCTTT. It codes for CASSATGRGTEAFF.

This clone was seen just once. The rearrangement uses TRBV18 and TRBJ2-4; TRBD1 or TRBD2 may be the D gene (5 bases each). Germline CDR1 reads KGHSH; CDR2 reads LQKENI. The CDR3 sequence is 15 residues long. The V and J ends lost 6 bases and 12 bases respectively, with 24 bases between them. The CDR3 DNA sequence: TGTGCCAGCTCCCAGACCTTACTGGGGGTCATGGATCAGTACTTC. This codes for CASSQTLLGVMDQYF.

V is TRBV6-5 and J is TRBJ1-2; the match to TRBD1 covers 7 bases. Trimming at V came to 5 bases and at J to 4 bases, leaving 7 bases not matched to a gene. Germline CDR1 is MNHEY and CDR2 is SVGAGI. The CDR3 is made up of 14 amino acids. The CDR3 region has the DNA TGTGCCAGCAGTCCAATGGACAGGATCTATGGCTACACCTTC. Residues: CASSPMDRIYGYTF.

CDR3 in amino acids: CASSYRGREEKLFF. The CDR3 DNA follows: TGTGCCAGCAGTTACAGGGGGAGGGAGGAAAAACTGTTTTTT. The V gene is TRBV6-5, the J gene TRBJ1-4, with D possibly matching TRBD1 (6 bases). The germline gives CDR1 MNHEY, CDR2 SVGAGI. The CDR3 covers 14 residues. Trimming stripped 2 bases from V and 8 bases from J, with 12 bases between.

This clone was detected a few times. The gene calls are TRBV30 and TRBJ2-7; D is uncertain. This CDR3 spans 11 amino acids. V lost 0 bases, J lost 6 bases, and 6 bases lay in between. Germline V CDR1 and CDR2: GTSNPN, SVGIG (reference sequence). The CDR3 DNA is TGTGCCTGGAGTGTTCGCACCGAGCAGTACTTC. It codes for CAWSVRTEQYF. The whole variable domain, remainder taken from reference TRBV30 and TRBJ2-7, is SQTIHQWPATLVQPVGSPLSLECTVEGTSNPNLYWYRQAAGRGLQLLFYSVGIGQISSEVPQNLSASRPQDRQFILSSKKLLLSDSGFYLCAWSVRTEQYFGPGTRLTVT.

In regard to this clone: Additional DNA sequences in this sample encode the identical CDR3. CDR3 coding DNA: TGCGCCAGCAGCTTGGCTCCAGGGGGGTACAATGAGCAGTTCTTC. As protein: CASSLAPGGYNEQFF. The V and J genes are TRBV5-1 and TRBJ2-1; a weak D match, TRBD1 (7 bases). V dropped 0 bases and J dropped 4 bases, with 11 bases sitting between them. This CDR3 has 15 amino acids. From germline, CDR1 is SGHRS and CDR2 YFSETQ.

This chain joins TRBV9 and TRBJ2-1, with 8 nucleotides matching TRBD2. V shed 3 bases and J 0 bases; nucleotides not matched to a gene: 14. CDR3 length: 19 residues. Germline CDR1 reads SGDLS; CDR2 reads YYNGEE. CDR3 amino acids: CASSATPLAGIYSYNEQFF. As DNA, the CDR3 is TGTGCCAGCAGCGCCACCCCCTTAGCGGGAATTTACTCCTACAATGAGCAGTTCTTC.

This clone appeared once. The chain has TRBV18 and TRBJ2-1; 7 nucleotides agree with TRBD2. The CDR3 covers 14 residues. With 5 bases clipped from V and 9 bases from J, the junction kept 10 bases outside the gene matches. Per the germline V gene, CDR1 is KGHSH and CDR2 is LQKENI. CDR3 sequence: CASSGRRELREQFF. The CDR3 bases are TGTGCCAGCTCAGGGAGGCGGGAGTTGCGTGAGCAGTTCTTC.

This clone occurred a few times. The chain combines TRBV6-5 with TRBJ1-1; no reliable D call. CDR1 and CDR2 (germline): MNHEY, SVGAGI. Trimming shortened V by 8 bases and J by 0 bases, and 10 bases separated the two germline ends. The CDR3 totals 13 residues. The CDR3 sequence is CASQRIMNTEAFF. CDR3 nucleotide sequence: TGTGCCAGCCAGCGAATTATGAACACTGAAGCTTTCTTT.

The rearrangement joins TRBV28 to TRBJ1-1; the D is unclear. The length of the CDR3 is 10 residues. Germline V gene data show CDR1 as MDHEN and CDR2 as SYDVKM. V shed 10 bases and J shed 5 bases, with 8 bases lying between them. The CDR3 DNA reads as TGTGCCACCAGAGGAACTGAAGCTTTCTTT. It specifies CATRGTEAFF. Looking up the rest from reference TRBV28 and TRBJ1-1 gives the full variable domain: DVKVTQSSRYLVKRTGEKVFLECVQDMDHENMFWYRQDPGLGLRLIYFSYDVKMKEKGDIPEGYSVSREKKERFSLILESASTNQTSMYLCATRGTEAFFGQGTRLTVV.

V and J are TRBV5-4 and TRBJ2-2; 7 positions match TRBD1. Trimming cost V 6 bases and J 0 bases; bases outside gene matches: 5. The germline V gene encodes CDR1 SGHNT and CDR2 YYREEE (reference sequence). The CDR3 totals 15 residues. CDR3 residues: CASNDREANTGELFF. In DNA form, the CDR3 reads TGTGCCAGCAACGACAGGGAAGCGAACACCGGGGAGCTGTTTTTT.